Shown below are 20 T cell receptor beta chains from a single sample sequenced in a study of PD-1 blockade in classical Hodgkin lymphoma. Each patient relapsed following autologous stem cell transplantation, and prior brentuximab vedotin exposure differed. The method was immunoSEQ multiplex PCR; TCRdb's version includes in-frame clones alone and lacks a portion of them. The data contain about 94,000 clones, roughly nine tenths of them singletons. The sample consisted of peripheral blood mononuclear cells (PBMCs), taken before the second cycle of nivolumab. The receptors here all came from a human donor with classical Hodgkin lymphoma.

V is TRBV11-2 and J is TRBJ1-3; 7 bases are a match to TRBD1. CDR1 SGHAT and CDR2 FQNNGV come from the germline V gene. The CDR3 spans 15 residues. V lost 6 bases and J lost 0; bases outside the gene matches: 5. The CDR3 loop reads CASSTNRGSGNTIYF. The CDR3 bases are TGTGCCAGCAGTACGAACAGGGGCTCTGGAAACACCATATATTTT.

This chain links TRBV5-6 with TRBJ2-5; no clear D gene. This CDR3 spans 13 amino acids. Germline CDR1 is SGHDT and CDR2 is YYEEEE. Trimming stripped 0 bases from V and 5 bases from J, with 8 bases between. The CDR3 here is CASSLGVLETQYF. The CDR3, as DNA: TGTGCCAGCAGCTTGGGGGTGCTGGAGACCCAGTACTTC.

V is TRBV5-4 and J is TRBJ2-2, with no clear D. Germline CDR1 SGHNT, CDR2 YYREEE (reference sequence). The V end was cut by 4 bases, the J end by 13 bases, with 14 bases between. This CDR3 is 12 amino acids long. The CDR3 sequence is CASSLDLSGLFF. CDR3 in DNA: TGTGCCAGCAGCCTTGACCTTTCCGGGCTGTTTTTT.

This clone was observed a few times. This chain connects TRBV4-1 to TRBJ1-6; 7 bases align to TRBD1. J gave up 2 bases and V 0 bases, and 13 bases lay outside the gene matches. CDR1 MGHRA and CDR2 YSYEKL come from the germline V gene. This CDR3 is 20 amino acids long. The CDR3 loop reads CASSQDGGTAGYAYNSPLHF. The CDR3 nucleotides are TGCGCCAGCAGCCAAGATGGAGGGACAGCAGGGTATGCCTATAATTCACCCCTCCACTTT.

This clone showed up just once. The chain has TRBV10-2 and TRBJ2-5; TRBD2 agrees at 12 bases. This CDR3 comprises 17 residues. V lost 0 bases to trimming and J lost 4 bases; unmatched junction nucleotides: 6. Germline-derived CDR1 and CDR2 are WSHSY and SAAADI. For the CDR3, the DNA is TGCGCCAGCAGTGAGTCGCCTAGCGGGGGGGTAGTAGAGACCCAGTACTTC. Translation: CASSESPSGGVVETQYF.

This chain connects TRBV28 to TRBJ2-7; TRBD1 agrees at 8 bases. J lost 3 bases, V lost 3 bases, and 4 bases had no gene match. The CDR3 consists of 14 residues. The germline V gene encodes CDR1 MDHEN and CDR2 SYDVKM. The CDR3 DNA reads TGTGCCAGCAGTTTGGGGACAGGTTACTACGAGCAGTACTTC. Its translation is CASSLGTGYYEQYF.

The chain couples TRBV28 to TRBJ1-2; D possibly corresponds to TRBD1 (6 bases). CDR3 size: 14 residues. Trimming removed 3 bases from V and 1 base from J, with 9 bases in between. Germline V gene sequence: CDR1 MDHEN, CDR2 SYDVKM. CDR3 bases: TGTGCCAGCAGTTTGGGGGCAGGTAACTATGGCTACACCTTC. It codes for CASSLGAGNYGYTF.

This clone showed up just once. The rearrangement joins TRBV28 to TRBJ2-5; 7 bases line up with TRBD1. The CDR3 is made up of 11 amino acids. Germline CDR1 is MDHEN and CDR2 is SYDVKM. CDR3 coding DNA: TGTGCGATAGGGGGCGGTGAGACCCAGTACTTC. The encoded protein is CAIGGGETQYF.

The chain uses TRBV6-5 and TRBJ2-1; 9 bases agree with TRBD2. Germline lookup yields CDR1 MNHEY and CDR2 SVGAGI. There are 15 residues in the CDR3. With V trimmed by 4 bases and J by 3 bases, 4 bases remained unmatched. The CDR3 region has the DNA TGTGCCAGCAGTTTAGCGGGGGCCCTCTACAATGAGCAGTTCTTC. It is translated as CASSLAGALYNEQFF.

The chain is built from TRBV29-1 and TRBJ1-2, with D maybe TRBD1 (6 bases). V lost 4 bases and J lost 4, with 10 bases in between. This CDR3 has 12 residues. CDR1 and CDR2 (germline): SQVTM, ANQGSEA. The CDR3 region has the DNA TGCAGCGTTGGACAGGACATCTATGGCTACACCTTC. Residues: CSVGQDIYGYTF.

J is TRBJ1-2 and V is TRBV5-4; perhaps TRBD1 as D (5 bases). Trimming cost V 4 bases and J 7 bases, with 17 bases left between them. The CDR3 runs 14 residues. Germline assignment: CDR1 SGHNT and CDR2 YYREEE (reference sequence). CDR3 nucleotides: TGTGCCAGCAGCATAGACGGGGGTGGTTCTGGCTACACCTTC. Translated, it gives CASSIDGGGSGYTF. The entire variable domain, with the rest obtained from reference TRBV5-4 and TRBJ1-2, is as follows: ETGVTQSPTHLIKTRGQQVTLRCSSQSGHNTVSWYQQALGQGPQFIFQYYREEENGRGNFPPRFSGLQFPNYSSELNVNALELDDSALYLCASSIDGGGSGYTFGSGTRLTVV.

The chain carries TRBV18 and TRBJ1-1; no definite D call. Trimming took 3 bases from V and 4 from J, leaving 12 bases between them. Germline CDR1 is KGHSH and CDR2 is LQKENI. This CDR3 contains 14 residues. CDR3 sequence (DNA): TGTGCCAGCTCACCGGAGGGCTGGGCCACTGAAGCTTTCTTT. It yields the protein CASSPEGWATEAFF. The variable domain in full, completed from reference TRBV18 and TRBJ1-1, reads NAGVMQNPRHLVRRRGQEARLRCSPMKGHSHVYWYRQLPEEGLKFMVYLQKENIIDESGMPKERFSAEFPKEGPSILRIQQVVRGDSAAYFCASSPEGWATEAFFGQGTRLTVV.

The chain carries TRBV9 and TRBJ1-6; no reliable D call. Trimming removed 0 bases from V and 10 bases from J, with 20 bases in between. Looked up from germline, CDR1 is SGDLS and CDR2 is YYNGEE. CDR3 size: 17 residues. CDR3 sequence: CASSVGNSDGSLSPLHF. The CDR3 DNA is TGTGCCAGCAGCGTAGGTAATAGTGACGGGAGCCTCTCACCCCTCCACTTT.

The gene calls are TRBV19 and TRBJ2-1; D is ambiguous. The germline V and J ends were trimmed by 1 base and 3 bases, with 7 bases remaining between them. CDR1 and CDR2 from the germline V gene are LNHDA and SQIVND (reference sequence). CDR3 size: 14 residues. CDR3 sequence reads: CASSIVGLYNEQFF. The CDR3, as DNA: TGTGCCAGTAGTATAGTTGGCCTCTACAATGAGCAGTTCTTC.

The V call is TRBV19, the J call TRBJ1-5; D gene unclear. This CDR3 is 13 amino acids long. V was clipped by 3 bases and J by 6 bases, with 9 bases between them. Germline CDR1 and CDR2: LNHDA and SQIVND (reference sequence). The chain's CDR3 is CASSIVLGQPQHF. CDR3 nucleotides: TGTGCCAGTAGTATCGTGTTAGGTCAGCCCCAGCATTTT.

The chain is built from TRBV29-1 and TRBJ1-1; unclear D gene. The V and J ends lost 2 bases and 0 bases respectively, with 13 bases between them. There are 15 residues in the CDR3. Germline V gives CDR1 SQVTM, CDR2 ANQGSEA. The CDR3 loop is CSVERQIDMNTEAFF. CDR3 coding DNA: TGCAGCGTTGAACGGCAAATAGACATGAACACTGAAGCTTTCTTT.

V gene TRBV7-2 combines with J gene TRBJ2-3; possible D gene TRBD2, 6 bases. V gave up 5 bases and J gave up 0 bases, with 15 bases separating them. CDR1 SGHTA and CDR2 FQGNSA come from the germline V gene. The length of the CDR3 is 16 residues. This CDR3 reads CASSITPSGSTDTQYF. The CDR3 DNA reads as TGTGCCAGCAGCATCACCCCCAGCGGGAGCACAGATACGCAGTATTTT.

This chain links TRBV5-4 with TRBJ2-7, with 7 bases matching TRBD2. The CDR3 has 14 residues. After removal of 4 bases from V and 0 bases from J, the junction contained 4 bases not matched to a gene. Germline V lookup: CDR1 SGHNT, CDR2 YYREEE (reference sequence). The chain's CDR3 is CASSPERDSYEQYF. The CDR3 DNA sequence: TGTGCCAGCAGCCCCGAGCGGGACTCCTACGAGCAGTACTTC.

A single count supports this clone. The rearrangement links TRBV18 to TRBJ2-3; 7 nucleotides match TRBD2. The CDR3 has 18 residues. The V gene end was trimmed by 2 bases and the J gene end by 2 bases; junction bases not matched to a gene: 13. In germline, CDR1 is KGHSH, CDR2 LQKENI. CDR3 region: CASSPKILAGDNTDTQYF. The CDR3 nucleotides read TGTGCCAGCTCACCAAAGATCCTTGCGGGAGACAACACAGATACGCAGTATTTT.

The chain uses TRBV6-4 and TRBJ2-3; 10 positions agree with TRBD2. Trimming took 3 bases from V and 2 from J; bases not matched to a gene: 2. Germline loops: CDR1 MRHNA, CDR2 SNTAGT. The CDR3 length is 15 residues. This CDR3 is CASSESGGATDTQYF. The CDR3 DNA reads as TGTGCCAGCAGTGAAAGCGGGGGGGCCACAGATACGCAGTATTTT.